The 11 T cell receptor beta chains given below trace back to one sample, sequenced in a study of T cells in localized non-small cell lung cancer. Repertoires were generated with immunoSEQ multiplex PCR, while TCRdb's copy carries only in-frame clones and drops some. The repertoire holds about 33,000 clones, with over 85% as singletons. Sequencing was performed on peripheral blood, taken before any cancer treatment. Receptors originate from a female donor at least 60 years old with stage I lung adenocarcinoma.

The chain uses TRBV19 and TRBJ2-7; TRBD2 is a possible D gene (5 bases). The CDR3 spans 14 residues. Deletions cut 9 bases from V and 2 bases from J, with 17 bases between. Germline-derived CDR1 and CDR2 are LNHDA and SQIVND (reference sequence). CDR3 amino acids: CASDPGNFPYEQYF. As DNA, the CDR3 is TGTGCCAGCGATCCCGGGAACTTTCCCTACGAGCAGTACTTC.

As for this clone: Different DNA sequences within this sample yield the same CDR3. V is TRBV4-2 and J is TRBJ1-2; TRBD1 agrees at 9 bases. The CDR3 has 15 residues. Germline assignment: CDR1 LGHNA and CDR2 YNFKEQ. V trimming: 3 bases; J trimming: 7 bases; junction bases outside the gene matches: 9. CDR3 loop: CASSHNPGQGFGYTF. CDR3 DNA: TGTGCCAGCAGCCACAATCCGGGACAGGGTTTTGGCTACACCTTC.

CDR3 in amino acids: CASSWGTNTEAFF. The CDR3 DNA is TGCGCCAGCAGCTGGGGGACGAACACTGAAGCTTTCTTT. This chain connects TRBV5-1 to TRBJ1-1; tentative D call: TRBD1 (5 bases). CDR3 length: 13 residues. The V and J ends lost 3 bases and 1 base respectively, with 7 bases between them. Germline V gene sequence: CDR1 SGHRS, CDR2 YFSETQ. Using reference TRBV5-1 and TRBJ1-1 for the parts outside the CDR3, the full variable domain is KAGVTQTPRYLIKTRGQQVTLSCSPISGHRSVSWYQQTPGQGLQFLFEYFSETQRNKGNFPGRFSGRQFSNSRSEMNVSTLELGDSALYLCASSWGTNTEAFFGQGTRLTVV.

The chain has TRBV7-2 and TRBJ2-3, with TRBD2 matching over 10 bases. Germline assignment: CDR1 SGHTA and CDR2 FQGNSA. The CDR3 consists of 15 residues. J gave up 1 base and V 8 bases, and 6 bases lay outside the gene matches. The CDR3 reads CASGSGGAGTDTQYF. CDR3 in DNA: TGTGCCAGCGGCAGCGGGGGGGCGGGCACAGATACGCAGTATTTT.

This chain links TRBV5-3 with TRBJ2-5; maybe TRBD2 (6 bases). TRBV5-3 is classed as an ORF, of uncertain function. The length of the CDR3 is 13 residues. V was pared by 3 bases and J by 2 bases, with 8 bases between. The CDR3 nucleotides read TGTGCCAGAAGCTGGGGACTGCAAGAGACCCAGTACTTC. Translating gives CARSWGLQETQYF.

This clone occurred a few times. The genes are TRBV7-8 and TRBJ1-6, with 8 bases aligning to TRBD1. This CDR3 spans 17 amino acids. V shed 1 base and J 9 bases; nucleotides not matched to a gene: 11. Germline V gene lookup returns CDR1 SGHVS and CDR2 FQNEAQ. The DNA of the CDR3 is TGTGCCAGCAGCTTAGTGGGTTCAGGGGGCCTGGGTTCACCCCTCCACTTT. As protein: CASSLVGSGGLGSPLHF. Together with reference TRBV7-8 and TRBJ1-6, the CDR3 gives the full variable domain: GAGVSQSPRYKVAKRGQDVALRCDPISGHVSLFWYQQALGQGPEFLTYFQNEAQLDKSGLPSDRFFAERPEGSVSTLKIQRTQQEDSAVYLCASSLVGSGGLGSPLHFGNGTRLTVT.

The chain is built from TRBV28 and TRBJ1-5, with D possibly being TRBD1 (5 bases). Looked up from germline, CDR1 is MDHEN and CDR2 is SYDVKM. The germline V and J ends were trimmed by 6 bases and 1 base, with 10 bases remaining between them. The CDR3 sequence is 14 residues long. CDR3 bases: TGTGCCAGCAGATCCCAGGGCAGCAATCAGCCCCAGCATTTT. This translates into CASRSQGSNQPQHF.

The V call is TRBV21-1, the J call TRBJ1-1; whether TRBD1, the table's D call, matches the DNA was not checked. TRBV21-1 is listed as a pseudogene. CDR3 length: 15 residues. The CDR3 protein is CASNNPRGLGTEAFF. CDR3 nucleotides: TGTGCCAGCAACAATCCCAGGGGGCTCGGCACTGAAGCTTTCTTT.

The chain joins TRBV11-3 to TRBJ2-1, with TRBD2 matching over 8 bases. Germline V gene sequence: CDR1 SGHNT, CDR2 YENEEA. J was trimmed by 4 bases and V by 0 bases; bases with no gene match: 5. This CDR3 region has 16 residues. Here the CDR3 reads CASSLDGSSGYNEQFF. Written as DNA, the CDR3 is TGTGCCAGCAGCTTAGATGGTTCTAGCGGGTACAATGAGCAGTTCTTC.

The rearrangement uses TRBV6-4 and TRBJ2-2, with D possibly being TRBD1 or TRBD2 (5 bases each). This CDR3 spans 13 amino acids. Trimming pared 2 bases from V and 6 bases from J, leaving 7 bases between. The germline gives CDR1 MRHNA, CDR2 SNTAGT. This CDR3 is CASSDQGAGELFF. The CDR3 DNA sequence: TGTGCCAGCAGTGACCAGGGAGCCGGGGAGCTGTTTTTT.

V is TRBV19 and J is TRBJ2-3, with 10 bases aligning to TRBD2. Germline V lookup: CDR1 LNHDA, CDR2 SQIVND (reference sequence). The CDR3 loop spans 14 amino acids. V was clipped by 6 bases and J by 4 bases; unmatched bases: 4. The CDR3 DNA reads as TGTGCCAGTAGCCTAGCGGGGGTCGCAGATACGCAGTATTTT. Protein product: CASSLAGVADTQYF.